Reported below is one T cell receptor (delta chain). The data were taken from a study of gamma-delta T cells after stem cell transplantation. V lost 1 base to trimming and J lost 2 bases, with 25 bases between them. The CDR3 length is 19 residues. Germline V gives CDR1 GEAIGNYY, CDR2 EKD. TCRdb ran CATT on the RT-PCR reads. The table lists some 2,000 delta-chain clones, around 13% of them singletons. Sequencing was carried out using gamma-delta T cells. The rearrangement uses TRDV2 and TRDJ1; either TRDD2 or TRDD3 may supply D (5 bases each). The receptor's source is a human donor. It is not recorded whose cells these are; they may come from a transplant donor. The CDR3 loop is CACDTPYALAGLSTDKLIF. The DNA of the CDR3 is TGTGCCTGTGACACTCCCTACGCCCTCGCTGGGCTCTCTACCGATAAACTCATCTTT.